These 14 T cell receptor beta chains were all obtained from the same sample, sequenced in a study of T-cell memory formation after mild COVID-19. Via MiXCR, TCRdb re-called the 5' RACE reads, giving one row per CDR3 protein. The table lists about half a million distinct CDR3 sequences, over 15% of them singletons, with approximately 13% in the top ten. Specimen: PBMCs or a T cell subset sorted from them (not recorded which). These TCRs come from an adult woman who had mild COVID-19 (a few samples of this study predate the infection). Cell type and time point are not known.

The count of this clonotype is one. The CDR3 carries no conserved terminal phenylalanine or tryptophan, so it likely arises from a read error. This chain connects TRBV4-2 to TRBJ1-2; D is ambiguous. Germline V gives CDR1 LGHNA, CDR2 YNFKEQ. There are 15 residues in the CDR3. V was shortened by 0 bases and J by 3 bases, with 11 bases between the two germline ends. The CDR3 reads CASSQDPGTDYGYTL. CDR3 DNA: TGTGCCAGCAGCCAAGATCCGGGCACGGACTATGGCTACACCTTA.

This clonotype was recorded once. This chain links TRBV29-1 with TRBJ1-2; 7 bases fit TRBD1. Germline V CDR1 and CDR2: SQVTM, ANQGSEA. The CDR3 extends over 13 amino acids. V shed 7 bases and J 8 bases; nucleotides not matched to a gene: 13. CDR3 nucleotides: TGCAGCGCGCAAGACAGGGTAGTCAGGGGCTACACCTTC. Amino acid sequence: CSAQDRVVRGYTF.

This clonotype was seen a few times. This chain uses TRBV12-3 or TRBV12-4 with TRBJ2-7; D is unclear. The V and J ends lost 6 bases and 7 bases respectively, with 19 bases between them. CDR3 length equals 14 residues. Here the CDR3 DNA reads TGTGCCAGCAGCCTGGACGTTGGTTTTCGGGAGCAGTACTTC. It is translated as CASSLDVGFREQYF.

This rearrangement joins TRBV5-4 to TRBJ2-1; D is unresolved. CDR3 length equals 13 residues. V was trimmed by 4 bases and J by 8 bases, leaving 13 bases between them. From germline, CDR1 is SGHNT and CDR2 YYREEE (reference sequence). Here the CDR3 DNA reads TGTGCCAGCAGCCTGAAATCTCGGGATGAGCAGTTCTTC. Protein sequence: CASSLKSRDEQFF.

The chain has TRBV7-2 and TRBJ2-1; D is unclear. Trimming left V 2 bases short and J 7 bases short, with 18 bases between. This CDR3 is 16 amino acids long. Germline V gene data show CDR1 as SGHTA and CDR2 as FQGNSA. CDR3 sequence (DNA): TGTGCCAGCAGCTTAAGATTTGGACCACATACTAATGAGCAGTTCTTC. Protein product: CASSLRFGPHTNEQFF.

This rearrangement joins TRBV20-1 to TRBJ1-1; the D is unclear. Germline CDR1 is DFQATT and CDR2 is SNEGSKA (reference sequence). V was cut by 6 bases and J by 4 bases, with 9 bases left in between. This CDR3 has 11 residues. CDR3 sequence (DNA): TGCAGTGCAAAACAGAGCACTGAAGCTTTCTTT. Its protein product is CSAKQSTEAFF.

This chain joins TRBV6-5 and TRBJ2-2; no firm D call. The CDR3 contains 13 residues. V was cut by 2 bases and J by 5 bases, with 6 bases left in between. Germline lookup yields CDR1 MNHEY and CDR2 SVGAGI. This CDR3 reads CASSYGETGELFF. The CDR3 DNA reads as TGTGCCAGCAGTTACGGGGAAACCGGGGAGCTGTTTTTT.

The V gene is TRBV5-6, the J gene TRBJ2-7; possibly TRBD1 for D (6 bases). This CDR3 has 15 residues. V lost 0 bases and J lost 2, with 12 bases in between. The germline CDR1 and CDR2 sequences are SGHDT and YYEEEE. The CDR3 protein is CASSLDRDTTYEQYF. The CDR3 DNA is TGTGCCAGCAGCTTGGATCGGGACACAACCTACGAGCAGTACTTC.

This chain joins TRBV24-1 and TRBJ2-1; D may match TRBD1 or TRBD2 (6 bases each). The V and J ends lost 5 bases and 4 bases respectively, with 29 bases between them. The germline CDR1 and CDR2 sequences are KGHDR and SFDVKD. CDR3 length: 20 amino acids. The CDR3 bases are TGTGCCACCAGTGTGGGCTTTATGGCGGGGACAACCTGGACGTACAATGAGCAGTTCTTC. This encodes CATSVGFMAGTTWTYNEQFF.

This chain joins TRBV30 and TRBJ2-4; 8 bases match TRBD2. V was pared by 3 bases and J by 0 bases, with 7 bases of the junction left unmatched. CDR1 and CDR2 (germline): GTSNPN, SVGIG (reference sequence). The CDR3 has 16 amino acids. The CDR3 is CAWSNRGGLAKNIQYF. The CDR3 nucleotides read TGTGCCTGGAGCAACCGGGGGGGACTAGCCAAAAACATTCAGTACTTC.

The chain combines TRBV7-9 with TRBJ2-7; 9 bases line up with TRBD2. Germline assignment: CDR1 SEHNR and CDR2 FQNEAQ (reference sequence). This CDR3 comprises 16 residues. V was pared by 5 bases and J by 3 bases, with 11 bases of the junction left unmatched. The CDR3 DNA is TGTGCCAGCAGCGTAGTAACGGGAGCGGGAGGCTACGAGCAGTACTTC. Protein sequence: CASSVVTGAGGYEQYF. Using reference TRBV7-9 and TRBJ2-7 for the parts outside the CDR3, the full variable domain is DTGVSQNPRHKITKRGQNVTFRCDPISEHNRLYWYRQTLGQGPEFLTYFQNEAQLEKSRLLSDRFSAERPKGSFSTLEIQRTEQGDSAMYLCASSVVTGAGGYEQYFGPGTRLTVT.

The chain uses TRBV5-5 and TRBJ2-7, with 9 nucleotides matching TRBD1. Trimming removed 4 bases from V and 5 bases from J; junction bases left unmatched: 13. From germline, CDR1 is SGHKS and CDR2 YYEKEE (reference sequence). The CDR3 extends over 16 amino acids. DNA for the CDR3: TGTGCCAGCAGCCTACCGCTACAGGGGGCAGGAAACGAGCAGTACTTC. It specifies CASSLPLQGAGNEQYF.

This clonotype came up a few times. The J gene is TRBJ1-1, the V gene TRBV6-5; no reliable D call. This CDR3 has 13 amino acids. V lost 2 bases and J lost 0, with 4 bases in between. Germline V gene data show CDR1 as MNHEY and CDR2 as SVGAGI. Here the CDR3 DNA reads TGTGCCAGCAGTTACGAGGTGAACACTGAAGCTTTCTTT. The encoded protein is CASSYEVNTEAFF.

In this sample, this clonotype turned up a few times. The CDR3 nucleotides read TGTGCCAGCAGCTTTAACAGGGTGTCCTACGAGCAGTACTTC. Protein sequence: CASSFNRVSYEQYF. The rearrangement uses TRBV7-6 and TRBJ2-7; D is perhaps TRBD1 (6 bases). CDR3 length: 14 amino acids. V lost 3 bases, J lost 1 base, and 10 bases lay in between. Germline V gives CDR1 SGHVS, CDR2 FNYEAQ.